Listed below are T cell receptor beta chains from one sample, sequenced in a study of cytomegalovirus exposure and HLA in healthy donors. Assay used: immunoSEQ multiplex PCR; TCRdb lists only in-frame clones, some missing. The profile shows around 50,000 clones, about 70% of them singletons. Sequences were obtained from PBMCs. The receptor source for this set is a young man in good health and CMV-seronegative. Each CDR3 is given with its conserved first and last residue. The order of the fields is CDR3 DNA, CDR3 protein, J gene, V gene, clone size, D gene. The D gene is left open where the match is weak. Not all rows give a size; the values are once, few, many and, for expanded clones, a class.

cdr3_nt: TGCGCCAGCAGTTTGCAGGGGGCTTACAATGAGCAGTTCTTC
cdr3_aa: CASSLQGAYNEQFF
j_call: TRBJ2-1
v_call: TRBV5-1
clone_size: .
d_call: TRBD1

cdr3_nt: TGTGCCAGCAGTCGGGCAGGGATGAACACTGAAGCTTTCTTT
cdr3_aa: CASSRAGMNTEAFF
j_call: TRBJ1-1
v_call: TRBV27
clone_size: .
d_call: .

cdr3_nt: TGTGCCAGCAGTACCCCGGGACAGAACTACGAGCAGTACTTC
cdr3_aa: CASSTPGQNYEQYF
j_call: TRBJ2-7
v_call: TRBV6-6
clone_size: .
d_call: TRBD1

cdr3_nt: TGTGCCAGCAGTGGGCAGGGAATCGCGGGCACAGATACGCAGTATTTT
cdr3_aa: CASSGQGIAGTDTQYF
j_call: TRBJ2-3
v_call: TRBV2
clone_size: .
d_call: .

cdr3_nt: TGCGCCAGCAGCTTAATGGCAACCGATGAGCAGTTCTTC
cdr3_aa: CASSLMATDEQFF
j_call: TRBJ2-1
v_call: TRBV5-1
clone_size: .
d_call: .

cdr3_nt: TGTGCCAGCAGCTTCAGGGGACCCGCTAACTATGGCTACACCTTC
cdr3_aa: CASSFRGPANYGYTF
j_call: TRBJ1-2
v_call: TRBV5-4
clone_size: .
d_call: .

cdr3_nt: TGTGCCAGCAGCTGGACAGGGCGGGACACTGAAGCTTTCTTT
cdr3_aa: CASSWTGRDTEAFF
j_call: TRBJ1-1
v_call: TRBV5-6
clone_size: once
d_call: TRBD1

cdr3_nt: TGTGCCAGCAGTGGACAGGGACATTTTTCCTACGAGCAGTACTTC
cdr3_aa: CASSGQGHFSYEQYF
j_call: TRBJ2-7
v_call: TRBV27
clone_size: .
d_call: TRBD1

cdr3_nt: TGTGCCATCGGCGCGGGACTAGCTTTCCACGAGCAGTACTTC
cdr3_aa: CAIGAGLAFHEQYF
j_call: TRBJ2-7
v_call: TRBV10-3
clone_size: few
d_call: TRBD2

cdr3_nt: TGTGCCATCAGTGTTTCGGGATCTGGGCAGTACTTC
cdr3_aa: CAISVSGSGQYF
j_call: TRBJ2-7
v_call: TRBV10-3
clone_size: .
d_call: .

cdr3_nt: TGTGCCAGCAGCTTAGGCGACAGGGGGGAGCGCGAGCAGTACTTC
cdr3_aa: CASSLGDRGEREQYF
j_call: TRBJ2-7
v_call: TRBV11-2
clone_size: .
d_call: TRBD1

cdr3_nt: TGTGCCAGCAGCTCCGACCGGGTCTGGAACACTGAAGCTTTCTTT
cdr3_aa: CASSSDRVWNTEAFF
j_call: TRBJ1-1
v_call: TRBV11-2
clone_size: .
d_call: .